Listed below are T cell receptor beta chains from one sample, sequenced in a study of cytomegalovirus exposure and HLA in healthy donors. Clones were read by immunoSEQ multiplex PCR, and TCRdb kept only the in-frame ones, dropping some. The sample consists of 120,000 or so clones, roughly 70% of them appearing once. Material: PBMCs. The receptors stem from a middle-aged woman in good health and CMV-seronegative. Both conserved end residues are part of each CDR3. D genes are given only for firm matches. For some rows the clone size is stated as once, few or many, or as a class when expanded; others skip it.

d_call,j_call,clone_size,cdr3_length,v_call,cdr3_nt,cdr3_aa
NA,TRBJ1-5,NA,14,TRBV7-2,TGTGCCAGCAGCTTAGGGCAGGGGTATCAGCCCCAGCATTTT,CASSLGQGYQPQHF
NA,TRBJ2-2,NA,15,TRBV25-1,TGTGCCAGCAGTGAACAGGGGATCGTCACCGGGGAGCTGTTTTTT,CASSEQGIVTGELFF
NA,TRBJ2-5,NA,15,TRBV4-3,TGCGCCAGCAGCCAAGACCTGGGGCGGTCGGAGACCCAGTACTTC,CASSQDLGRSETQYF
NA,TRBJ2-7,few,14,TRBV5-5,TGTGCCAGCAGCTTGTCAGTTAACTCCTACGAGCAGTACTTC,CASSLSVNSYEQYF
TRBD2,TRBJ2-1,NA,22,TRBV23-1,TGCGCCAGCAGTCAGGCCGGTGGCGTGCTAGCGGGAGGGCCGAGGACCTACAATGAGCAGTTCTTC,CASSQAGGVLAGGPRTYNEQFF
NA,TRBJ2-3,NA,13,TRBV7-9,TGTGCCAGCAGCCGAATTGAGGAGGATACGCAGTATTTT,CASSRIEEDTQYF
NA,TRBJ1-3,NA,14,TRBV9,TGTGCCAGCAGCGTGGGGGGGGACAGAAACACCATATATTTT,CASSVGGDRNTIYF
NA,TRBJ1-2,NA,14,TRBV4-1,TGCGCCAGCAGCCAGAGCCTAGGGGCCTATGGCTACACCTTC,CASSQSLGAYGYTF
NA,TRBJ1-2,few,13,TRBV19,TGTGCCAGTACGCCGGAGGGAGGCTATGGCTACACCTTC,CASTPEGGYGYTF
TRBD1,TRBJ1-1,few,16,TRBV6-6,TGTGCCAGCAGTGGAACAGGGGACAGAGGAACTGCTGAAGCTTTCTTT,CASSGTGDRGTAEAFF
TRBD2,TRBJ2-3,once,16,TRBV9,TGTGCCAGCAGCCCCGACGGGGGGGCTAGCACAGATACGCAGTATTTT,CASSPDGGASTDTQYF